The 8 T cell receptor beta chains below all came from one sample that was sequenced in a study of shared clonotypes between healthy human individuals. Naive CD8 cells, CD45RO-negative and positively selected for CCR7, excluded terminally differentiated effector memory CD45RA+ cells. Libraries were prepared by immunoSEQ multiplex PCR; TCRdb keeps only in-frame clonotypes and omits some of them. This sample yields about 820,000 clones, of which around 92% are seen a single time; 20% to 30% belongs to the top ten. The specimen was naive CD8+ T cells sorted from blood. Receptors were obtained from a man aged 25 to 40 in good health.

The rearrangement uses TRBV20-1 and TRBJ2-7; no clear D gene. The CDR3 has 11 amino acids. The ends were cut back, 6 bases at V and 3 bases at J, with 9 bases in the middle. Germline CDR1 is DFQATT and CDR2 is SNEGSKA (reference sequence). The CDR3, as DNA: TGCAGTGCGTACAGTATCTACGAGCAGTACTTC. Its protein is CSAYSIYEQYF.

The chain employs TRBV27 and TRBJ1-1, with D hard to call. This CDR3 has 12 amino acids. The germline V and J ends were trimmed by 8 bases and 1 base, with 8 bases remaining between them. In germline, CDR1 is MNHEY, CDR2 SMNVEV (reference sequence). The CDR3 coding sequence is TGTGCCAGCCGCCGGCCGAACACTGAAGCTTTCTTT. The encoded protein is CASRRPNTEAFF.

The rearrangement links TRBV4-3 to TRBJ1-1, with a tentative D call TRBD1 (6 bases). The CDR3 has 14 amino acids. V lost 2 bases to trimming and J lost 6 bases, with 13 bases between them. The germline gives CDR1 LGHNA, CDR2 YSLEER. The CDR3 loop is CASSQITRGSEAFF. DNA for the CDR3: TGCGCCAGCAGCCAAATAACCAGGGGTTCTGAAGCTTTCTTT.

The chain links TRBV5-4 to TRBJ2-7; 8 positions agree with TRBD1. The CDR3 is 15 amino acids. The J segment lost 2 bases and the V segment lost 2 bases, leaving 6 bases of the junction unmatched. The V gene's germline CDR1 is SGHNT and CDR2 YYREEE (reference sequence). CDR3 amino acids: CASSFGQGAAYEQYF. The CDR3 region has the DNA TGTGCCAGCAGCTTTGGACAGGGAGCCGCCTACGAGCAGTACTTC.

The DNA of the CDR3 is TGTGCCAGCAGCGGGGACCATGCCTACAATGAGCAGTTCTTC. It translates to CASSGDHAYNEQFF. The chain couples TRBV28 to TRBJ2-1, with D perhaps matching TRBD1 or TRBD2 (5 bases each). Germline V lookup: CDR1 MDHEN, CDR2 SYDVKM. Trimming took off 6 bases at V and 2 bases at J, with 11 bases between the two ends. This CDR3 contains 14 residues. Using reference TRBV28 and TRBJ2-1 for the parts outside the CDR3, the full variable domain is DVKVTQSSRYLVKRTGEKVFLECVQDMDHENMFWYRQDPGLGLRLIYFSYDVKMKEKGDIPEGYSVSREKKERFSLILESASTNQTSMYLCASSGDHAYNEQFFGPGTRLTVL.

The chain links TRBV7-9 to TRBJ2-7; 9 bases fit TRBD2. This CDR3 is 15 amino acids long. V lost 1 base and J lost 4; bases outside the gene matches: 5. Germline assignment: CDR1 SEHNR and CDR2 FQNEAQ (reference sequence). CDR3 bases: TGTGCCAGCAGCTTAGTTAGCGGGAGCCTGTACGAGCAGTACTTC. It is translated as CASSLVSGSLYEQYF.

In its sample, this clone was seen once. The chain is built from TRBV7-9 and TRBJ2-3; 8 bases agree with TRBD2. The J segment lost 2 bases and the V segment lost 5 bases, leaving 12 bases of the junction unmatched. The CDR3 has 17 residues. Germline-derived CDR1 and CDR2 are SEHNR and FQNEAQ (reference sequence). The CDR3: CASSPMRAGEHTDTQYF. The CDR3 bases are TGTGCCAGCAGCCCGATGCGAGCGGGGGAACACACAGATACGCAGTATTTT.

The rearrangement uses TRBV4-2 and TRBJ2-7; maybe TRBD1 (5 bases). The CDR3 is made up of 13 amino acids. Germline lookup yields CDR1 LGHNA and CDR2 YNFKEQ. Trimming took 0 bases from V and 6 from J, leaving 9 bases between them. CDR3 nucleotides: TGTGCCAGCAGCCAAGACCCAGGGTTCGAGCAGTACTTC. Translated: CASSQDPGFEQYF.